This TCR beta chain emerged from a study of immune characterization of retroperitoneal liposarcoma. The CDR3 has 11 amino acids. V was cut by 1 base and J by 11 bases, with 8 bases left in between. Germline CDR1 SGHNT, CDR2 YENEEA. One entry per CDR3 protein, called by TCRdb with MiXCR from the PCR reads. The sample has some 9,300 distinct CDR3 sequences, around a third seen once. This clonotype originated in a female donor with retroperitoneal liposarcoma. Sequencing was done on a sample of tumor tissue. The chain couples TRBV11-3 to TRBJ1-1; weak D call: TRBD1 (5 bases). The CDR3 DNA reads TGTGCCAGCAGCTTAGGGGGGATGGCTTTCTTT. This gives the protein CASSLGGMAFF. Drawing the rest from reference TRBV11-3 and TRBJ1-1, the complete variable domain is EAGVVQSPRYKIIEKKQPVAFWCNPISGHNTLYWYLQNLGQGPELLIRYENEEAVDDSQLPKDRFSAERLKGVDSTLKIQPAELGDSAVYLCASSLGGMAFFGQGTRLTVV.